This T cell receptor (beta chain) was captured in a study of CD8+CD57+ T cells in acquired aplastic anemia. A note on this clonotype: The junction and the germline gene differ at one end; a read error may be behind it.

TCR beta VDJ and CDR3 profiles were obtained from a genomic DNA template. MiXCR, applied by TCRdb to the reads, yields one record per CDR3 protein. The sample carries 200,000 to 250,000 distinct CDR3 sequences, 34% recorded once. The CDR3 sequence is 13 residues long. Germline lookup yields CDR1 DFQATT and CDR2 SNEGSKA (reference sequence). The rearrangement uses TRBV20-1 and TRBJ1-5; D unresolved. The TCR sequence derives from a human donor in good health, serving as a control. Sequencing was done on a sample of sorted CD4+, CD8+, or CD8+CD57+ T cells (not recorded which) from PBMCs. The CDR3: CSARDRYNEPQHF. Written as DNA, the CDR3 is TGCAGTGCTAGAGATCGGTACAATGAGCCCCAGCATTTT.